The 27 T cell receptor beta chains presented below share a single source sample, sequenced in a study of blood T cell repertoires in COVID-19 (dated by TCRdb to the early 2020s). The library relied on the immunoSEQ multiplex PCR assay. Drawn from immuneACCESS, this table holds only the in-frame rearrangements with V and J called that TCRdb kept. Clones are partly lost; checked studies trace under half to an unresolved V gene and leave the rest unexplained. Across this sample there are around 130,000 clones, with about 86% seen only once. The ten largest clonotypes hold approximately 20% of the sample. The sample taken for sequencing was peripheral blood. These receptors came from a woman aged 45 to 65 who had recovered from COVID-19.

This chain uses TRBV25-1 with TRBJ2-3, with TRBD1 as a possible D gene (6 bases). Per the germline V gene, CDR1 is MGHDK and CDR2 is SYGVNS. This CDR3 has 14 amino acids. The V and J ends lost 3 bases and 5 bases respectively, with 12 bases between them. The chain's CDR3 is CASSDFRGRDTQYF. The CDR3 DNA is TGTGCCAGCAGTGACTTCAGGGGAAGAGATACGCAGTATTTT.

The chain recombines TRBV5-1 with TRBJ2-1; D is unclear. The ends were cut back, 0 bases at V and 4 bases at J, with 14 bases in the middle. The germline CDR1 and CDR2 sequences are SGHRS and YFSETQ. The CDR3 totals 16 residues. CDR3 sequence (DNA): TGCGCCAGCAGCTTGGCGGTTAGCTCCCTGTACAATGAGCAGTTCTTC. This encodes CASSLAVSSLYNEQFF.

The rearrangement links TRBV12-3 or TRBV12-4 to TRBJ2-1; D is ambiguous. V shed 1 base and J shed 7 bases, with 5 bases lying between them. This CDR3 comprises 12 residues. For the CDR3, the DNA is TGTGCCAGCAGTTTAGTCCCAAATGAGCAGTTCTTC. The encoded protein is CASSLVPNEQFF.

The V call is TRBV27, the J call TRBJ2-2, with 8 positions matching TRBD2. The V gene end was trimmed by 1 base and the J gene end by 7 bases; junction bases not matched to a gene: 8. The CDR3 loop spans 16 amino acids. Germline loops: CDR1 MNHEY, CDR2 SMNVEV (reference sequence). The CDR3 here is CASSLFGLALGGELFF. CDR3 coding DNA: TGTGCCAGCAGTTTATTCGGACTAGCTTTAGGCGGGGAGCTGTTTTTT.

The rearrangement joins TRBV15 to TRBJ2-3, with 11 bases aligning to TRBD2. V trimming: 1 base; J trimming: 8 bases; junction bases outside the gene matches: 8. Germline CDR1 LNHNV, CDR2 YYDKDF (reference sequence). CDR3 length: 16 residues. The CDR3 loop is CATSRGLAGGGSTQYF. The CDR3 DNA is TGTGCCACCAGCAGAGGATTAGCGGGAGGGGGAAGTACGCAGTATTTT.

The rearrangement links TRBV5-1 to TRBJ2-2, with D tentatively TRBD1 (5 bases). This CDR3 has 16 amino acids. Germline V lookup: CDR1 SGHRS, CDR2 YFSETQ. Trimming pared 4 bases from V and 5 bases from J, leaving 18 bases between. CDR3 in amino acids: CASSRTQARGTGELFF. The CDR3 DNA follows: TGCGCCAGCAGCAGAACACAGGCGCGTGGGACCGGGGAGCTGTTTTTT.

The CDR3 region is CASSESSGGHNEQFF. The CDR3 DNA reads TGTGCCAGCAGTGAGTCCAGCGGGGGCCACAATGAGCAGTTCTTC. The chain is built from TRBV6-4 and TRBJ2-1, with 8 positions matching TRBD2. This CDR3 comprises 15 residues. J lost 5 bases, V lost 3 bases, and 6 bases had no gene match. Germline CDR1 is MRHNA and CDR2 is SNTAGT.

The chain recombines TRBV30 with TRBJ1-5; D gene uncertain. Germline V gene lookup returns CDR1 GTSNPN and CDR2 SVGIG (reference sequence). Trimming took off 5 bases at V and 4 bases at J, with 9 bases between the two ends. CDR3 length: 12 residues. DNA for the CDR3: TGTGCCTGGGGGCGTCTTAATCAGCCCCAGCATTTT. Translated: CAWGRLNQPQHF.

This chain links TRBV23-1 with TRBJ1-3; no clear D gene. TRBV23-1 is annotated as an ORF whose role is uncertain. This CDR3 spans 13 amino acids. V shed 6 bases and J shed 0 bases, with 6 bases lying between them. This CDR3 reads CASRSDSGNTIYF. CDR3 coding DNA: TGCGCCAGCAGATCAGACTCTGGAAACACCATATATTTT.

This chain links TRBV5-4 with TRBJ2-3, with 7 positions matching TRBD2. With 4 bases clipped from V and 5 bases from J, the junction kept 10 bases outside the gene matches. The CDR3 is 15 amino acids. Germline V CDR1 and CDR2: SGHNT, YYREEE (reference sequence). CDR3: CASSLGLVPRDTQYF. In DNA form, the CDR3 reads TGTGCCAGCAGCCTCGGACTAGTTCCCAGAGATACGCAGTATTTT. Supplemented by reference TRBV5-4 and TRBJ2-3, the full variable domain reads ETGVTQSPTHLIKTRGQQVTLRCSSQSGHNTVSWYQQALGQGPQFIFQYYREEENGRGNFPPRFSGLQFPNYSSELNVNALELDDSALYLCASSLGLVPRDTQYFGPGTRLTVL.

V usage is TRBV11-3 and J usage is TRBJ2-7; D is perhaps TRBD1 (6 bases). Germline V gene sequence: CDR1 SGHNT, CDR2 YENEEA. The CDR3 is made up of 14 amino acids. Trimming shortened V by 2 bases and J by 0 bases, and 8 bases separated the two germline ends. The CDR3 coding sequence is TGTGCCAGCAGCTTAAACAGGGACTCCTACGAGCAGTACTTC. This sequence encodes CASSLNRDSYEQYF.

The J gene is TRBJ2-1, the V gene TRBV3-1 (or the pseudogene TRBV3-2), with D possibly being TRBD2 (6 bases). The CDR3 length is 14 residues. Deletions cut 5 bases from V and 0 bases from J, with 8 bases between. Germline-derived CDR1 and CDR2 are LGHDT and YNNKEL (reference sequence). CDR3 nucleotide sequence: TGTGCCAGCAGCAGCGGGCTCTCCTACAATGAGCAGTTCTTC. Translation gives CASSSGLSYNEQFF.

For this clone: Other DNA sequences in the same sample also yield this CDR3. V gene TRBV4-1 combines with J gene TRBJ1-3; unclear D gene. Germline V lookup: CDR1 MGHRA, CDR2 YSYEKL. The CDR3 extends over 15 amino acids. V was trimmed by 0 bases and J by 2 bases, leaving 8 bases between them. For the CDR3, the DNA is TGCGCCAGCAGCCAAGATAGGGAGGCTGGAAACACCATATATTTT. Amino acids: CASSQDREAGNTIYF.

The sample holds one count of this clone. This sequence joins TRBV4-1 and TRBJ2-5, with TRBD2 as a possible D gene (6 bases). Germline values: CDR1 MGHRA, CDR2 YSYEKL. Between the trimmed V and J ends, which lost 1 base and 5 bases, there was a span of 11 bases. The CDR3 sequence is 14 residues long. The CDR3 DNA sequence: TGCGCCAGCAGCCAAGTTTCGGGAGAGGAGACCCAGTACTTC. It codes for CASSQVSGEETQYF.

The chain employs TRBV7-9 and TRBJ2-3; 10 bases fit TRBD1. The germline gives CDR1 SEHNR, CDR2 FQNEAQ (reference sequence). The trim removed 5 bases at V and 2 bases at J, leaving 10 bases unmatched. This CDR3 contains 17 residues. CDR3: CASSLGQGGWSTDTQYF. CDR3 in DNA: TGTGCCAGCAGCCTCGGACAGGGGGGTTGGTCCACAGATACGCAGTATTTT.

The chain uses TRBV28 and TRBJ2-1, with a tentative D call TRBD1 (5 bases). This CDR3 contains 13 residues. Between the trimmed V and J ends, which lost 4 bases and 4 bases, there was a span of 8 bases. Per germline, CDR1 MDHEN and CDR2 SYDVKM. CDR3 nucleotide sequence: TGTGCCAGCAGTTGGTCAGGGTACAATGAGCAGTTCTTC. Amino acids: CASSWSGYNEQFF.

The rearrangement joins TRBV27 to TRBJ2-7; TRBD1 is a possible D gene (6 bases). The germline gives CDR1 MNHEY, CDR2 SMNVEV (reference sequence). CDR3 length: 14 residues. V lost 0 bases, J lost 11 bases, and 17 bases lay in between. In DNA form, the CDR3 reads TGTGCCAGCAGTTTATCGTCGGACAGCCCGGTGGAGTACTTC. Translation: CASSLSSDSPVEYF.

The V and J genes are TRBV7-9 and TRBJ1-1; D ambiguous. Germline CDR1 SEHNR, CDR2 FQNEAQ (reference sequence). This CDR3 comprises 13 residues. Trimming stripped 3 bases from V and 5 bases from J, with 10 bases between. Written as DNA, the CDR3 is TGTGCCAGCAGCTTTACCCAGTCGACTGAAGCTTTCTTT. Encoded protein: CASSFTQSTEAFF.

The chain recombines TRBV7-2 with TRBJ2-1, with TRBD2 matching over 9 bases. The CDR3 runs to 16 residues. Unmatched junction bases numbered 6, after V lost 3 bases and J lost 3 bases. Germline CDR1 is SGHTA and CDR2 is FQGNSA. The CDR3 here is CASSFGAGGYYNEQFF. CDR3 sequence (DNA): TGTGCCAGCAGCTTCGGGGCGGGAGGGTACTACAATGAGCAGTTCTTC.

The chain employs TRBV9 and TRBJ1-1; D unclear. This CDR3 contains 12 residues. From germline, CDR1 is SGDLS and CDR2 YYNGEE. Between the trimmed V and J ends, which lost 5 bases and 2 bases, there was a span of 7 bases. The CDR3 loop reads CASSTSNTEAFF. The CDR3 bases are TGTGCCAGCAGTACTTCCAACACTGAAGCTTTCTTT.

V is TRBV7-9 and J is TRBJ1-2, with TRBD1 identical over 7 bases. Per the germline V gene, CDR1 is SEHNR and CDR2 is FQNEAQ (reference sequence). Unmatched junction bases numbered 4, after V lost 9 bases and J lost 3 bases. This CDR3 is built from 12 residues. CDR3: CASDRVDYGYTF. CDR3 coding DNA: TGTGCCAGTGACAGGGTGGACTATGGCTACACCTTC.

In its sample, this clone was seen once. CDR3 nucleotide sequence: TGCGCCAGCAGCTTTGGACTAGCTGAAAAAGAGACCCAGTACTTC. Residues: CASSFGLAEKETQYF. The J gene is TRBJ2-5, the V gene TRBV5-1; 8 bases are shared with TRBD2. V shed 2 bases and J 3 bases; nucleotides not matched to a gene: 6. This CDR3 has 15 amino acids. CDR1 and CDR2 from the germline V gene are SGHRS and YFSETQ.

The chain joins TRBV9 to TRBJ1-1; D is ambiguous. CDR3 size: 14 residues. Trimming removed 1 base from V and 0 bases from J, with 7 bases in between. CDR1 SGDLS and CDR2 YYNGEE come from the germline V gene. CDR3 bases: TGTGCCAGCAGCGTATATGGAGTGAACACTGAAGCTTTCTTT. Encoded protein: CASSVYGVNTEAFF.

V and J are TRBV19 and TRBJ2-2; D gene uncertain. CDR1 and CDR2 from the germline V gene are LNHDA and SQIVND (reference sequence). Trimming cost V 9 bases and J 2 bases, with 4 bases left between them. The CDR3 runs to 11 residues. CDR3 sequence (DNA): TGTGCCAGCGGTAACACCGGGGAGCTGTTTTTT. Translation: CASGNTGELFF.

On this clone: Other nucleotide sequences from this sample produce the same CDR3. The chain carries TRBV5-1 and TRBJ2-7, with TRBD1 identical over 9 bases. CDR1 SGHRS and CDR2 YFSETQ come from the germline V gene. The CDR3 consists of 14 residues. V gave up 0 bases and J gave up 3 bases; unmatched junction bases: 1. The CDR3 DNA sequence: TGCGCCAGCAGCTTGGGGGGACAGGGCTACGAGCAGTACTTC. This codes for CASSLGGQGYEQYF.

This clone was seen a few times. The chain combines TRBV21-1 with TRBJ1-1; the table gives TRBD1 as D, unverified against the DNA. TRBV21-1 is listed as a pseudogene. The CDR3 length is 14 residues. The CDR3 sequence: CASSTQIMNTEAFF. DNA for the CDR3: TGTGCCAGCAGCACACAGATAATGAACACTGAAGCTTTCTTT.

The V call is TRBV7-2, the J call TRBJ2-7, with D uncertain. Germline V gives CDR1 SGHTA, CDR2 FQGNSA. The CDR3 has 14 amino acids. Trimming removed 1 base from V and 5 bases from J, with 12 bases in between. In DNA, the CDR3 is TGTGCCAGCAGCTTAGAACCAGGTATTAACGAGCAGTACTTC. It is translated as CASSLEPGINEQYF.